This T cell receptor (beta chain) was identified in a study of cytomegalovirus exposure and HLA in healthy donors (dated by TCRdb to the late 2010s). With respect to the entire study: An earlier analysis of some 550 of the donors reported 250 to 350 Gb of sequence data and 100 million to 130 million unique TCR beta sequences from some 180 million T cells. Every repertoire in the discovery cohort had been generated on one and the same sequencing platform. A later genetic analysis took genome-wide SNP genotypes for about 65% of the roughly 670 donors and used that subset as a discovery cohort. The study profiled the T cell repertoires of about 640 subjects by immunosequencing and related them to cytomegalovirus serostatus. Of the approximately 400 genotyped donors, over 65% fell in the genetic ancestry cluster associated with self-reported Caucasian donors. Four or five DR-DQ haplotypes were treated as single units for association and clustering because of strong linkage in the cohort. A later analysis re-analyzed previously published TCR beta repertoires from 500 to 700 donors and added high-resolution HLA genotyping to study TCR occurrence patterns. The aim of the study was to test whether cataloging public T cell receptors could identify signatures of past pathogen exposure. In an earlier analysis of several hundred of the donors, high-throughput TCR beta sequencing was used to judge whether each TCR beta V gene segment behaved as functional or pseudogenic. A separate validation cohort of 100 to 150 different subjects was used in addition to the 666-subject first cohort. HLA typing covered class I and class II loci at four-digit resolution. On average, roughly 240,000 unique TCR beta nucleotide sequences were sequenced per donor among 350 to 400 genotyped donors of the cohort, with roughly 18% of those sequences being non-productive. To predict cytomegalovirus infection status, the study brought together high-throughput TCR immunosequencing, statistical association of individual TCRs with disease status, and machine learning. An early release that covered roughly 600 HLA-typed donors contained around 300 gigabases of sequencing data and tens of millions of unique TCR sequences. Donor age, sex, ethnicity and CMV serostatus were compiled together with the repertoire data. In the later analysis, no new phenotypic data were used to find candidate immune exposures; instead, reliance was placed on TCR beta sequences and their occurrence across donors. The number of donors typed differed by locus, with roughly 620-640 for A, B, C, DRB1 and DQB1, around 500 for DQA1, over 600 for DPA1, and around 450 for DPB1.

Worth noting for this clone: Its antigen is currently not known.

Library prep was done by the immunoSEQ multiplex PCR assay. For the multiplex PCR, a mixture combining 60 forward primers for TCR Vbeta segments and 13 reverse primers for TCR Jbeta segments was used. Amplification of the CDR3 region of rearranged TCR beta genes was performed with a multiplex PCR assay on genomic DNA. On the Illumina HiSeq System, the amplified TCR beta libraries were sequenced as 87-base-pair reads. Per the source publication's procedure: A later analysis counted 65 million to 90 million unique TCR beta chains across the approximately 700 repertoires, and around 12 million of these chains were shared by at least two donors. A nearest-neighbor algorithm error-corrected the raw reads and collapsed the reads into unique sequences, merging closely related sequences to remove PCR and sequencing errors. To assign V, D and J gene segments, CDR3 sequences were aligned to IMGT reference sequences. Each retained sequence needed at least a six-nucleotide match to both a V gene segment and a J gene segment. Rearrangements were classified as productive when the CDR3 lacked stop codons and remained in frame with V and J, and all other rearrangements were classified as non-productive. CDR3 was defined by IMGT convention, running from the second conserved V-encoded cysteine to the conserved J-encoded phenylalanine. Sequences without an unambiguous match to a single V gene segment were excluded from the earlier analysis of 450 to 750 of the donors. An earlier analysis of fewer than 750 of the donors called V segments functional above 56.7% productive rearrangements and segregating when the between-donor standard deviation exceeded 5%. To diagnose cytomegalovirus status from the catalog of TCR beta chain sequences, a statistical classification framework was built. In a later analysis, TCR nucleotide sequences were compared against IMGT/GENE-DB human TR gene sequences so that V and J genes could be assigned. The TCRdist pipeline was used in a later analysis to assign CDR3 sequences and most-parsimonious VDJ recombination scenarios. In a later analysis, every TCR beta chain was defined by the combination of its CDR3 amino acid sequence and its V-gene family, and reads without a unique V-gene family were dropped. To address suspected cross-contamination and a sequencing artifact, a later analysis removed under 600 highly shared, low-generation-probability nucleotide sequences. For each public chain, a later analysis derived a clonal expansion index from normalized ranks of inferred template counts within each repertoire. Generation probabilities in a later analysis came from a VDJ recombination model fitted to out-of-frame rearrangements, and those results were checked against IGoR. In a later analysis, TCR-TCR, TCR-HLA and TCR-CMV co-occurrence was scored with hypergeometric tests, and a repertoire-size bias correction was applied to TCR pairs. False discovery rates were estimated in a later analysis by permuting HLA or CMV assignments 20 times. In a later analysis, co-occurring TCRs were grouped with DBSCAN, and TCRdist sequence similarity was added when clustering was performed within HLA-allele-positive subsets. For co-occurrence clustering, repertoires with fewer than 30,000 or more than 120,000 public chains were excluded, along with several repertoires with anomalous nucleotide sharing. Not all clones reach the TCRdb copy of this immuneACCESS table, which keeps in-frame sequences only. Checked studies attribute under half of the gap to unresolved V genes and leave the rest unexplained. V, J and clone size were drawn from that table, and D and trimming were deduced from the DNA. The sample's records list about 150,000 clones. Jointly, the top ten make up under 2% of the sample.

In total, roughly 670 healthy bone marrow donors made up the cohort. All cohort members were sampled while nominally healthy, although unrecorded immune exposures were likely present. The donor tested CMV seronegative, placing the donor among the 352 seronegative members of the cohort. A peripheral blood sample was collected from each donor, and TCR beta sequencing was performed on peripheral blood mononuclear cells. The Qiagen DNeasy Blood Extraction Kit was used to extract genomic DNA from the blood cell samples. Paper-wide results and their limitations: Assigning TCR associations to individual alleles was difficult when HLA alleles, especially DR and DQ, strongly co-occurred. Immune exposure information for the cohort was limited to CMV serostatus. Because the 87-base-pair reads could not distinguish some IMGT-functional V segments, including TRBV6-2 and TRBV6-3, those segments were excluded. V-gene and J-gene trimming of TCR beta chains was associated with a missense DCLRE1C variant in a later genetic analysis, and the association was replicated in an independent cohort. The authors suggested that the approach could potentially be extended to other disease states and immunological phenotypes. A later analysis associated about 18,000 TCR beta sequences with specific HLA alleles at a false discovery rate of 0.05. In vitro tests confirmed that a few of the cytomegalovirus-associated TCR beta chains recognize cytomegalovirus antigens. While some public TCRs were present in many individuals, most TCR sequences turned up only very rarely across donors. According to a later analysis, most CMV-associated TCR beta chains appeared to be HLA-restricted, and the HLA associations seemed to be driven largely by CMV exposure. The earlier analysis of about 600 of the donors excluded some 15 rarely observed V segments, including chromosome 9 orphons, because counts were too low. A cluster of highly shared sequence variants was judged likely to represent a technical artifact of the sequencing pipeline. Several of the top co-occurrence clusters appeared to be linked to parvovirus B19, influenza, CMV and Epstein-Barr virus, according to a later analysis. According to a later genetic analysis, donors in an Asian-associated ancestry cluster had fewer N-insertions in productive TCRs than the roughly 670-donor mean. A total of roughly 160 TCR beta chains were listed by the study as associated with cytomegalovirus. In both the original and validation cohorts, the classifier was reported to diagnose cytomegalovirus status with high specificity and sensitivity. In a later analysis, TCR association rates were found to vary across HLA loci, with the most associated TCRs seen for DRB1 alleles and the fewest for HLA-C alleles. Roughly uniform sequencing depth across donors was assumed in presence/absence analyses, although this assumption may not hold. A later analysis found that HLA-associated TCR beta chains were more clonally expanded and had lower generation probabilities than equally common non-associated chains. A further reported finding was that TCR beta sequences accurately predicted the HLA-A and HLA-B alleles for most subjects in the first cohort. Correlated functional status among segregating V segments might reflect linkage disequilibrium, but an unknown experimental factor could not be ruled out. Because some donors lacked HLA typing at each locus, the association tests relied only on the typed subset. An earlier analysis of 587 of the donors showed that most TCR beta V segments appeared in productive rearrangements either about 87% or about 30% of the time, which broadly matched IMGT annotations. Only TCR beta chains were sequenced in this cohort, and the absence of alpha or paired-chain data limited detectable features.

Deletion took 2 bases off V and 9 bases off J, with a span of 10 bases between the germline ends. Including the terminal cysteine and phenylalanine, the CDR3 comprises 11 residues. The only DNA kept is the CDR3, 33 bases in frame from the first base. The CDR1 and CDR2 encoded by the germline V gene (reference sequence) are DFQATT and SNEGSKA. This sequence originates from a woman between 50 and 59 years old in good health and CMV-seronegative. The sequenced sample was PBMCs. The chain is made from TRBV20-1 and TRBJ1-1; no D segment can be confidently identified. The CDR3 protein is CSARLEPKAFF. The nucleotide sequence is given as TGCAGTGCTAGATTGGAGCCAAAAGCTTTCTTT.